The clone carrying this TCR beta chain was recorded only once. CDR3 size: 15 residues. Between the trimmed V and J ends, which lost 0 bases and 2 bases, there was a span of 12 bases. CDR1 and CDR2 (germline): SGHTS, YDEGEE. These data originate in a study of cytomegalovirus exposure and HLA in healthy donors. This table comes from immunoSEQ multiplex PCR, and its TCRdb copy is limited to in-frame clones, with some not included. The sample comprises 50,000 to 65,000 clones, 90% to 97% of which are singletons, and under 1.5% rests with the top ten. The sample taken for sequencing was PBMCs. V is TRBV5-8 and J is TRBJ2-7, with D possibly TRBD2 on 5 matching bases. This TCR was sampled from a woman aged 18 to 35 in good health and CMV-seronegative. In nucleotides, the CDR3 is TGTGCCAGCAGCTTGGACCCCGGAGGTACCTACGAGCAGTACTTC. Protein product: CASSLDPGGTYEQYF.